This is a list of T cell receptor beta chains from one sample in a study of blood T cell repertoires in COVID-19. Assay used: immunoSEQ multiplex PCR; TCRdb lists only in-frame clones, some missing. The sample shows approximately 69,000 clones, 88% of them seen only once. Sequencing was done on a sample of peripheral blood. Every receptor here comes from a man in his fifties or sixties with acute or convalescent COVID-19. CDR3s include the opening cysteine and the closing phenylalanine or tryptophan. The order of the fields is V gene, J gene, D gene, clone size, CDR3 DNA, CDR3 protein. A D gene is named only where the DNA matches it firmly. Some rows mark clone size as missing; the rest say once, few, many or name a class of expanded clone.

>TRBV18|TRBJ2-1|-|-
TGTGCCAGCGGTCCTGAGACAGGCCTAATTGAGCAGTTCTTC
CASGPETGLIEQFF
>TRBV7-9|TRBJ2-3|TRBD2|-
TGTGCCAGCAGCTTGGGGGGGTCCAAGAGGGGCACAGATACGCAGTATTTT
CASSLGGSKRGTDTQYF
>TRBV18|TRBJ2-1|TRBD1|-
TGTGCCAGCTCACCACCCAGGGCAGGGGGCTCGGACAATGAGCAGTTCTTC
CASSPPRAGGSDNEQFF
>TRBV29-1|TRBJ2-7|TRBD2|-
TGCAGCGTTGAACTCGCGGGAGGCGGTCTTGTCGAGCAGTACTTC
CSVELAGGGLVEQYF
>TRBV3-1/TRBV3-2|TRBJ2-7|TRBD1|few
TGTGCCAGCAGCCAACCCCGGACAGGGGGCTCCTACGAGCAGTACTTC
CASSQPRTGGSYEQYF
>TRBV4-2|TRBJ2-6|TRBD1|-
TGTGCCAGCAGCGGACAGGGTTCTGGGGCCAACGTCCTGACTTTC
CASSGQGSGANVLTF
>TRBV9|TRBJ2-1|TRBD2|-
TGTGCCAGCAGCGAACTACTAGCGGGGGGGCTTAGAGAGCAGTTCTTC
CASSELLAGGLREQFF
>TRBV6-1|TRBJ2-1|-|-
TGTGCCAGCAGTGAACAGGGGACGGGTGAGCAGTTCTTC
CASSEQGTGEQFF
>TRBV12-5|TRBJ2-6|TRBD1|-
TGTGCTAGTGGTTTGGTAAGGGACAGGGTCCTCTCTGGGGCCAACGTCCTGACTTTC
CASGLVRDRVLSGANVLTF
>TRBV12-3/TRBV12-4|TRBJ2-3|-|once
TGTGCCAGCAGTTTTTCGGAGGCAGATACGCAGTATTTT
CASSFSEADTQYF
>TRBV5-1|TRBJ2-7|TRBD1|-
TGCGCCAGCACCGGGACAGGGCAGTACGAGCAGTACTTC
CASTGTGQYEQYF
>TRBV5-1|TRBJ2-5|TRBD1|-
TGCGCCAGCAGCCCGGGACAGACCCAAGAGACCCAGTACTTC
CASSPGQTQETQYF
>TRBV30|TRBJ1-1|-|-
TGTGCCGGGACGGACATGAACACTGAAGCTTTCTTT
CAGTDMNTEAFF
>TRBV2|TRBJ1-2|-|-
TGTGCCAGCACCACCCGGACTTTCTATGGCTACACCTTC
CASTTRTFYGYTF
>TRBV18|TRBJ1-1|-|few
TGTGCCAGCTCACCATCCAGGGAAAGTAGCACTGAAGCTTTCTTT
CASSPSRESSTEAFF
>TRBV4-1|TRBJ2-1|-|-
TGCGCCAGCAGCCCACAGGGAGAGTACGATGAGCAGTTCTTC
CASSPQGEYDEQFF
>TRBV5-1|TRBJ2-2|-|-
TGCGCCAGCAGCTTGGGTTCCTGGGAGCTGTTTTTT
CASSLGSWELFF
>TRBV6-5|TRBJ2-1|-|-
TGTGCCAGCAGTTCATCCGAGGTTAGCTCCTACAATGAGCAGTTCTTC
CASSSSEVSSYNEQFF
>TRBV5-5|TRBJ1-2|-|-
TGTGCCAGCAGCTTTTCGGGAGACTATGGCTACACCTTC
CASSFSGDYGYTF
>TRBV15|TRBJ1-1|-|-
TGTGCCACCAGGGACGGGGTTGAAGCTTTCTTT
CATRDGVEAFF
>TRBV28|TRBJ2-7|-|-
TGTGCCAGCAGAGCGGGACAATCCTACGAGCAGTACTTC
CASRAGQSYEQYF
>TRBV19|TRBJ2-7|-|-
TGTGCCAGTAGTATAGCAGGGGCCCGGGACGAGCAGTACTTC
CASSIAGARDEQYF
>TRBV27|TRBJ2-7|TRBD1|-
TGTGCCAGCGCTTCCGGGACAGACTACGAGCAGTACTTC
CASASGTDYEQYF
>TRBV9|TRBJ2-7|TRBD1|once
TGTGCCAGCAGCGGCCCCCGGACAGGGAGCGAGCAGTACTTC
CASSGPRTGSEQYF
>TRBV3-1/TRBV3-2|TRBJ2-3|TRBD2|-
TGTGCCAGCAGCCGGAGGGGGGCCTTTGGGACTAGCCTTAGCACAGATACGCAGTATTTT
CASSRRGAFGTSLSTDTQYF
>TRBV4-1|TRBJ1-2|TRBD1|-
TGCGCCAGCAGCCAAGGAGGGGGCGGTGGCTACACCTTC
CASSQGGGGGYTF
>TRBV7-9|TRBJ2-7|-|-
TGTGCCAGCAGCTTTCCGGACAGACTCTACGAGCAGTACTTC
CASSFPDRLYEQYF
>TRBV30|TRBJ1-2|TRBD1|-
TGTGCCTGGAGTGTAGGGGGCTTTGGTGGCTACACCTTC
CAWSVGGFGGYTF
>TRBV18|TRBJ1-6|-|-
TGTGCCAGCTCACCCCCAGCGGGCGGGAATAATTCACCCCTCCACTTT
CASSPPAGGNNSPLHF
>TRBV6-5|TRBJ1-2|TRBD1|-
TGTGCCAGCACAATAGACAGGGGGTTGTATTATGGCTACACCTTC
CASTIDRGLYYGYTF
>TRBV19|TRBJ2-7|TRBD1|-
TGTGCCAGTAGAAAGAGACAGGGGGCTTACGAGCAGTACTTC
CASRKRQGAYEQYF
>TRBV2|TRBJ1-4|TRBD1|-
TGTGCCAGCAGTCCCACCAGGGGGAGTATTGAAAAACTGTTTTTT
CASSPTRGSIEKLFF
>TRBV5-1|TRBJ2-5|TRBD2|-
TGCGCCAGCAGCTTGGACTCGGCGGGGGGGGGCCCTCAGGAGACCCAGTACTTC
CASSLDSAGGGPQETQYF
>TRBV9|TRBJ2-1|TRBD1|-
TGTGCCAGCGGGACAGGGGCCTACAATGAGCAGTTCTTC
CASGTGAYNEQFF
>TRBV10-3|TRBJ2-2|-|-
TGTGCCATCTCAGGGGCCGGGGAGCTGTTTTTT
CAISGAGELFF
>TRBV5-1|TRBJ2-5|TRBD2|-
TGCGCCAGCAGCTTGGAGTTAGCGGGACAAGAGACCCAGTACTTC
CASSLELAGQETQYF
>TRBV5-1|TRBJ2-2|-|-
TGCGCCAGCAGCTGGGCAGGGTCTACAAACACCGGGGAGCTGTTTTTT
CASSWAGSTNTGELFF
>TRBV6-5|TRBJ1-6|TRBD1|-
TGTGCCAGCAGCCCGACAGGGGGAAGTAATTCACCCCTCCACTTT
CASSPTGGSNSPLHF
>TRBV6-5|TRBJ1-1|TRBD1|-
TGTGCCAGCAGTTATCCCGGGACAGGACACACTGAAGCTTTCTTT
CASSYPGTGHTEAFF
>TRBV10-3|TRBJ2-3|-|-
TGTGCCATCAGTGACCCCTCAGGGGTAGTAGATACGCAGTATTTT
CAISDPSGVVDTQYF
>TRBV3-1/TRBV3-2|TRBJ2-3|TRBD2|once
TGTGCCAGCAGCCAAGGCCTAGCGGGGGGGCGAGTAGATACGCAGTATTTT
CASSQGLAGGRVDTQYF
>TRBV5-1|TRBJ1-2|-|-
TGCGCCAGCAGCTTGTCAGGGGATGCTAACTATGGCTACACCTTC
CASSLSGDANYGYTF
>TRBV27|TRBJ1-3|-|-
TGTGCCAGCAGTTCCCTAGTTTATGGGGGGACTGTAGGAAACACCATATATTTT
CASSSLVYGGTVGNTIYF
>TRBV5-1|TRBJ2-7|TRBD2|-
TGCGCCAGCAGCTGGATTCCGGGACAGGGGACTAGCGGGGGTTACGAGCAGTACTTC
CASSWIPGQGTSGGYEQYF